The clone carrying this T cell receptor beta chain was detected many times. The authors prepared the TCRbeta library with unique molecular identifiers. MiXCR was run by TCRdb on the PCR reads, yielding one entry per CDR3 protein. The sample lists 700,000 to 950,000 distinct CDR3 sequences, around 17% occurring once. These data originate in a study of T-cell reconstitution after alpha-beta-depleted transplantation in children. V shed 4 bases and J 7 bases; nucleotides not matched to a gene: 9. In germline, CDR1 is SGHRS, CDR2 YFSETQ. CDR3 length: 15 residues. The genes are TRBV5-1 and TRBJ2-1; TRBD2 aligns across 9 bases. The sequence was collected from a male patient aged 10 to 17 who had a stem cell transplant for acute lymphoblastic leukemia, so the T cells may come from the graft donor. The material sequenced was PBMCs, mostly from graft donor cells, taken 360 days after TCRalphabeta/CD19-depleted stem cell transplant. CDR3 sequence reads: CASSAGLAVMNEQFF. CDR3 sequence (DNA): TGCGCCAGCAGCGCGGGACTAGCTGTGATGAATGAGCAGTTCTTC.